This T cell receptor beta chain stems from a study of blood T cell repertoires in COVID-19 (dated by TCRdb to 2018 to 2021). For the study in its entirety: Samples from collaborators originated in the United States, Italy and Spain and spanned both the acute and convalescent phases of COVID-19. The repertoires were released in a freely available public database intended as a resource for research on the immune response to SARS-CoV-2. The dataset comprised deeply sampled blood TCRbeta repertoires from subjects exposed to, actively infected with, or recovered from COVID-19. The samples were drawn from two sources: the first 160 participants of the ongoing ImmuneRACE study, and 1,254 subjects contributed by 6 global collaborators. A de-identified subject ID, COVID-19 status, age in years and sex were almost always included in the sample metadata. Where available, HLA class I and class II types were obtained from metadata supplied by the sample provider rather than from assay-based typing. The material from the prospective study consisted of cDNA or gDNA derived from T cells, B-cell-depleted T cells, or PBMCs.

TCRbeta CDR3 regions were amplified from genomic DNA by means of the immunoSEQ Assay, a bias-controlled multiplex PCR. The authors processed their data as follows. Within the assay, amplification of reference gene primers was used to estimate how many nucleated cells each sample contained. To quantify the absolute abundance of each unique TCRbeta CDR3 rearrangement, sequence reads were collapsed and filtered. For each sample, productive Simpson clonality was calculated as the square root of Simpson's diversity index over productive rearrangements. TCRdb took this table from immuneACCESS and kept in-frame rearrangements with V and J called. Such tables lack part of the clones; where checked against another copy, unresolved V genes explain under half of the gap, and the rest is unexplained. V and J calls and clone size are copied from that table; D and trimming were computed from the DNA. In all, the sample holds 63,000 or so clones, and 80% to 90% of those were seen once. 12% of the sample is taken by the ten largest.

Collaborating institutions collected whole blood in K2EDTA tubes following their own protocols. Collaborator samples were shipped for TCRbeta analysis as frozen whole blood, isolated PBMCs, or DNA extracted from either sample type. A note on this clone: Its antigen has not been determined. Base qualities are missing; no much larger clone stands one base away.

The study at large found these results: The quantity of clinical and demographic metadata differed by source and by participant and was supplied without curation.

V trim: 7 bases; J trim: 9 bases; unmatched bases: 15. According to the germline V gene, CDR1 reads SGHTA and CDR2 reads FQGNSA. The CDR3 numbers 15 residues from cysteine through phenylalanine. Left in the record is the CDR3 DNA by itself, 45 bases read in frame from the first base. This receptor was obtained from a human donor in a cohort sampled during active COVID-19. Sequencing used peripheral blood. The sequence is built from TRBV7-2 and TRBJ2-7, and 10 junction bases match TRBD2. The CDR3 has the sequence CASTGILAGDSRQYF. DNA sequence: TGTGCCAGCACCGGAATCCTAGCGGGAGATAGTCGGCAGTACTTC.